Detailed here is one TCR beta chain. The germline gives CDR1 KGHDR, CDR2 SFDVKD. This CDR3 is built from 16 residues. The V gene end was trimmed by 2 bases and the J gene end by 8 bases; junction bases not matched to a gene: 7. This entry belongs to a study of blood T cell repertoires in COVID-19. Overall study context: Whether acute or convalescent, the COVID-19 samples came from the United States, Italy and Spain. T cells, B-cell-depleted T cells, or PBMCs supplied cDNA or gDNA.

Source study methods: Estimated nucleated cell counts came from reference gene primer amplification. TCRdb's copy holds only in-frame clones and misses some; the assay was immunoSEQ multiplex PCR. V and J calls and clone size follow that table, whereas D and trimming were derived from the DNA. The table lists about 140,000 clones, 70% to 80% of them singletons, with roughly 15% in the top ten. The rearrangement links TRBV24-1 to TRBJ2-2; 10 bases match TRBD2. This TCR came from a man aged 45-65 years with acute or convalescent COVID-19. Sequenced sample: peripheral blood. CDR3 region: CATSDSTSGARGELFF. CDR3 coding DNA: TGTGCCACCAGTGATTCAACTAGCGGGGCCCGGGGGGAGCTGTTTTTT.